This entry is about one TCR beta chain. These data come from a study of blood T cell repertoires in COVID-19. Study background: The study drew acute and convalescent COVID-19 samples from the United States, Italy and Spain. Nucleic acid was either cDNA or gDNA, and it came from T cells, B-cell-depleted T cells, or PBMCs.

As originally analysed: From reference gene primer amplification, estimates of nucleated cell counts were derived. Measured with immunoSEQ multiplex PCR; TCRdb has only the in-frame clones, and not every one. V, J and clone size were drawn from that table, and D and trimming were deduced from the DNA. The table has about 180,000 clones, about 90% seen once. V lost 3 bases, J lost 1 base, and 4 bases stayed unmatched. Germline-derived CDR1 and CDR2 are SNHLY and FYNNEI. The CDR3 extends over 17 amino acids. The sequence came from a man aged 35 to 55 with active or convalescent COVID-19. V is TRBV2 and J is TRBJ2-5; 14 bases align to TRBD2. The material sequenced was peripheral blood. The CDR3 reads CASSDGTSGGFQETQYF. The CDR3 nucleotides read TGTGCCAGCAGTGACGGGACTAGCGGGGGATTCCAAGAGACCCAGTACTTC.